The 10 T cell receptor beta chains listed next were all sequenced from one sample in a study of pediatric ulcerative colitis. The method was immunoSEQ multiplex PCR; TCRdb's version includes in-frame clones alone and lacks a portion of them. The sample records some 60,000 clones, 70% to 85% being singletons. Sequencing was carried out using blood. These receptors originate from a boy aged 5 to 17 with moderate ulcerative colitis.

The chain employs TRBV6-5 and TRBJ1-1; D remains ambiguous. Trimming left V 2 bases short and J 0 bases short, with 13 bases between. Germline V gene lookup returns CDR1 MNHEY and CDR2 SVGAGI. The CDR3 is 16 amino acids. The CDR3 DNA reads TGTGCCAGCAGTTACATGGGTTTGGATATGAACACTGAAGCTTTCTTT. Protein product: CASSYMGLDMNTEAFF.

The gene calls are TRBV15 and TRBJ1-1, with D possibly matching TRBD1 (5 bases). Germline CDR1 is LNHNV and CDR2 is YYDKDF (reference sequence). This CDR3 is 12 amino acids long. Trimming removed 0 bases at V and 9 bases at J, with 8 bases between. DNA for the CDR3: TGTGCCACCAGCAGAGAGCCGGGACAAGCTTTCTTT. Protein sequence: CATSREPGQAFF.

The rearrangement uses TRBV6-5 and TRBJ1-5; 8 nucleotides align to TRBD1. With V trimmed by 6 bases and J by 2 bases, 6 bases remained unmatched. Germline-derived CDR1 and CDR2 are MNHEY and SVGAGI. The CDR3 is made up of 15 amino acids. The DNA of the CDR3 is TGTGCCAGCAGCCTCAGGGGGCAAGGCAATCAGCCCCAGCATTTT. Translation gives CASSLRGQGNQPQHF.

This clone was seen a handful of times. The CDR3, as DNA: TGTGCCAGCAGTGAGCGGGGACTAGCGGGAGGCCAGGAGACCCAGTACTTC. The encoded protein is CASSERGLAGGQETQYF. This chain joins TRBV25-1 and TRBJ2-5; TRBD2 matches 15 bases. This CDR3 spans 17 amino acids. V was pared by 3 bases and J by 5 bases, with 7 bases of the junction left unmatched. In germline, CDR1 is MGHDK, CDR2 SYGVNS.

The chain couples TRBV5-5 to TRBJ1-1; a possible D gene is TRBD1 (5 bases). Per germline, CDR1 SGHKS and CDR2 YYEKEE (reference sequence). Trimming took off 2 bases at V and 1 base at J, with 12 bases between the two ends. The CDR3 runs to 15 residues. CDR3 protein: CASSLIGAENTEAFF. The CDR3 DNA reads as TGTGCCAGCAGCTTAATCGGGGCCGAGAACACTGAAGCTTTCTTT.

V gene TRBV30 combines with J gene TRBJ1-2, with 11 nucleotides matching TRBD1. Unmatched junction bases numbered 11, after V lost 7 bases and J lost 4 bases. CDR3 length: 15 residues. CDR1 is GTSNPN and CDR2 is SVGIG in the germline V gene (reference sequence). CDR3 sequence: CASIGTGGKGYGYTF. The CDR3 DNA sequence: TGTGCCTCGATTGGGACAGGGGGTAAGGGCTATGGCTACACCTTC.

This clone has only one observation. The CDR3 DNA reads TGTGCCAGCAGCCCTCGACCCGGGACGGGACCCTACGAGCAGTACTTC. This encodes CASSPRPGTGPYEQYF. The rearrangement uses TRBV11-2 and TRBJ2-7; D tentatively fits TRBD1 or TRBD2 (5 bases each). This CDR3 spans 16 amino acids. V lost 5 bases to trimming and J lost 2 bases, with 19 bases between them. CDR1 and CDR2 (germline): SGHAT, FQNNGV.

This chain joins TRBV20-1 and TRBJ2-7, with D hard to call. The CDR3 has 11 amino acids. The ends were cut back, 3 bases at V and 6 bases at J, with 9 bases in the middle. Germline CDR1 is DFQATT and CDR2 is SNEGSKA (reference sequence). CDR3 nucleotides: TGCAGTGCTAGGTGGATTGGCGAGCAGTACTTC. It encodes CSARWIGEQYF.

This clone was observed once. The chain is built from TRBV6-4 and TRBJ2-3, with 9 bases matching TRBD2. Germline V gives CDR1 MRHNA, CDR2 SNTAGT. The CDR3 loop spans 20 amino acids. The junction had 14 bases not matched to a gene; V was cut back by 1 base and J by 0 bases. The CDR3, as DNA: TGTGCCAGCAGTGACTGGAGCGGGGGGAGTACCGAGACTAGCACAGATACGCAGTATTTT. This gives the protein CASSDWSGGSTETSTDTQYF.

The chain employs TRBV6-5 and TRBJ2-7, with TRBD1 as a possible D gene (6 bases). V was cut by 2 bases and J by 6 bases, with 17 bases left in between. The CDR3 covers 15 residues. CDR1 MNHEY and CDR2 SVGAGI come from the germline V gene. For the CDR3, the DNA is TGTGCCAGCAGTTACGTGGGGGCCTCCCTCTCCGAGCAGTACTTC. Protein: CASSYVGASLSEQYF.